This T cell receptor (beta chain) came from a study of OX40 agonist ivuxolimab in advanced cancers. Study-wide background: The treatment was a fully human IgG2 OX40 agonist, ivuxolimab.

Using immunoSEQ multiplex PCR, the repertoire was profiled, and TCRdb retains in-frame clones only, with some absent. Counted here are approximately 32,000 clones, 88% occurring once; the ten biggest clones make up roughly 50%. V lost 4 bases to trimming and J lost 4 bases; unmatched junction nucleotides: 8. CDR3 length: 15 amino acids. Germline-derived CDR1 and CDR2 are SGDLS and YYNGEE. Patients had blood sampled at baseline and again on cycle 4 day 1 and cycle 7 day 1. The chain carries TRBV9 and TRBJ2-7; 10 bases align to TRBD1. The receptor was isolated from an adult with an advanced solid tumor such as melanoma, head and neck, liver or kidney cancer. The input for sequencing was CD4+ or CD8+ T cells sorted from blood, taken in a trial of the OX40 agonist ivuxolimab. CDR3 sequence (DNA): TGTGCCAGCAGCACATCCGGGACAGGGGCATACGAGCAGTACTTC. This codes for CASSTSGTGAYEQYF.